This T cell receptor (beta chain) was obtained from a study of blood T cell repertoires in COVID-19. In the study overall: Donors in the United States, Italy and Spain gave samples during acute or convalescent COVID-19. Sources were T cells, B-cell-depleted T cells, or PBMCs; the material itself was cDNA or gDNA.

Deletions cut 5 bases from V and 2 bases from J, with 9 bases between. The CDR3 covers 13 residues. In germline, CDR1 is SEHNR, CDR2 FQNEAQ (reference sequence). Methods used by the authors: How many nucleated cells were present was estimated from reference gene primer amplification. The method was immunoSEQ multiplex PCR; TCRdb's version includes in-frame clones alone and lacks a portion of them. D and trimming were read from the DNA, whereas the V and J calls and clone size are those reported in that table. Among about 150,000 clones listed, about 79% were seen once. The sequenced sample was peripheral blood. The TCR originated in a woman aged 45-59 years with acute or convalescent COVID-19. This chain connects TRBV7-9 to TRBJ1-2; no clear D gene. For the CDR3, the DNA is TGTGCCAGCAGCCTTCAGGTCAACTATGGCTACACCTTC. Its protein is CASSLQVNYGYTF.